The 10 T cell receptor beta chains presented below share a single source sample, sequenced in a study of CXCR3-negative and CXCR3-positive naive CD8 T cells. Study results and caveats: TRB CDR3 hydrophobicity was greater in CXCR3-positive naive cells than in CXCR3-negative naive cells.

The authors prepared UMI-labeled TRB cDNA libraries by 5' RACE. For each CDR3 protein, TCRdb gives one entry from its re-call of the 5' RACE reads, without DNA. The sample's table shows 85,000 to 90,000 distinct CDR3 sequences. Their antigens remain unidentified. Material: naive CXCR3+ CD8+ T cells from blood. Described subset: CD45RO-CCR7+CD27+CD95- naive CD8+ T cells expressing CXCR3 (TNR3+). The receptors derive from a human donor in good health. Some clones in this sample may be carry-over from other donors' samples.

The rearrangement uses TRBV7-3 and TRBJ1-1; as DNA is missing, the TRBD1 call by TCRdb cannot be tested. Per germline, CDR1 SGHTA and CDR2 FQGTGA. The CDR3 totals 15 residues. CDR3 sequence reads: CASSLLGGAGTEAFF. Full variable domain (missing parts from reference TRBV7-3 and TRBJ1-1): GAGVSQTPSNKVTEKGKYVELRCDPISGHTALYWYRQSLGQGPEFLIYFQGTGAADDSGLPNDRFFAVRPEGSVSTLKIQRTERGDSAVYLCASSLLGGAGTEAFFGQGTRLTVV.

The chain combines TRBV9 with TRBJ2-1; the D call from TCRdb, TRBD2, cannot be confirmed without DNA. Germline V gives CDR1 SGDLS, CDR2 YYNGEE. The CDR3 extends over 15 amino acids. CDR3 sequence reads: CASSVEASGDNEQFF.

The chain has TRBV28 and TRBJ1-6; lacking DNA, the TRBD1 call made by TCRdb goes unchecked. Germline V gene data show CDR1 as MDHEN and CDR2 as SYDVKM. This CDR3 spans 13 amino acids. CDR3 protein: CASSLGTNSPLHF.

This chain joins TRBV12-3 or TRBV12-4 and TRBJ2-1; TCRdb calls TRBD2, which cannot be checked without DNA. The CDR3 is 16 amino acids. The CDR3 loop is CASSLLGGRAWNEQFF.

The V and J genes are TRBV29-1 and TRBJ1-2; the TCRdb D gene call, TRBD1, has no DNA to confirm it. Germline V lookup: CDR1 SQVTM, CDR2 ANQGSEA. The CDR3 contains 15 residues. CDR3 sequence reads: CSVEDYEGAPYGYTF.

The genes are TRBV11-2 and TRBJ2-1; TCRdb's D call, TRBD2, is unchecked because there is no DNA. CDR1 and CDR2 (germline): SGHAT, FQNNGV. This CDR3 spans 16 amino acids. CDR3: CASCLVPRGEYNEQFF.

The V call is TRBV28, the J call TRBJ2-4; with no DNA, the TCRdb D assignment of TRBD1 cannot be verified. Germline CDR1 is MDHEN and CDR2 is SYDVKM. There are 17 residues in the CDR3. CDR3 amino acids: CASSPTDREGDKNIQYF.

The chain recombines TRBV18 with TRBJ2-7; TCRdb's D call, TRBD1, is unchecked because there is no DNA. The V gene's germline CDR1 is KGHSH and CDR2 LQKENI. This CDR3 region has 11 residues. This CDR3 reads CASSPGAEQYF.

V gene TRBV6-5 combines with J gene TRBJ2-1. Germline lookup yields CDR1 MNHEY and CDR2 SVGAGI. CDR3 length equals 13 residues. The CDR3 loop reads CASSYSTGNEQFF.

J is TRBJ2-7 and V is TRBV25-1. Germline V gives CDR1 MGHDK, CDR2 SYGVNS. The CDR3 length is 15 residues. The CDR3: CASIKGCPATYEQYF.